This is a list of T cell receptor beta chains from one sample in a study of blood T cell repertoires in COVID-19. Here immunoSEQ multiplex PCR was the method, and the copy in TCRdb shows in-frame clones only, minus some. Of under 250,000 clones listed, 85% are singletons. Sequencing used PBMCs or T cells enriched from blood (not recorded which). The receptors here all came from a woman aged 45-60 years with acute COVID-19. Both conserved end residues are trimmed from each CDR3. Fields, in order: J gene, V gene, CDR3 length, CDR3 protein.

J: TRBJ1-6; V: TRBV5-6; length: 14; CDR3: ASSPRSEVRVTPLH
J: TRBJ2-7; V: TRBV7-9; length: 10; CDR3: ASSLNYYEQY
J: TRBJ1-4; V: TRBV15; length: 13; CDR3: ATSRPQGGNEKLF
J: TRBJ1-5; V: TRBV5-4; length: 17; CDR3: ASSSSTRLLTSGNQPQH
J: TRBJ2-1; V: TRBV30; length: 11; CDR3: ACKGGGANEQF
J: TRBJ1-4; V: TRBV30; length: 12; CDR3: AWSVGGTGEKLF
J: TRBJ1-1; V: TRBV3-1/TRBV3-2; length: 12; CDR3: ASSQGGRNTEAF
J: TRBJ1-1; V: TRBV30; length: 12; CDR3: AWSVLGANTEAF
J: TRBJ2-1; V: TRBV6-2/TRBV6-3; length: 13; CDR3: ASGPASGGYNEQF
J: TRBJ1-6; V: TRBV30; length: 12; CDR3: AWSATGSNSPLH
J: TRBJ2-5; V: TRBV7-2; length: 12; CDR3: ASSPRQPQETQY
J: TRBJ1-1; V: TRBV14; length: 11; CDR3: ASSLNTGGEAF
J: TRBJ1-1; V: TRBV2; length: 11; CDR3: ASSEDRGPEAF
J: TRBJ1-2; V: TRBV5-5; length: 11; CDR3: ASSLGLGEGYT
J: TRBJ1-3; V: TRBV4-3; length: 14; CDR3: ASSQERGPSGNTIY
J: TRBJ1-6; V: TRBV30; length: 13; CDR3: ALNRDSSYNSPLH
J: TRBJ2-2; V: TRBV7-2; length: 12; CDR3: ASSFGSGAGELF
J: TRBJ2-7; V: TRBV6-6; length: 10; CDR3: AIRDSNYEQY
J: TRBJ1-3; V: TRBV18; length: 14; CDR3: ASSPIRDSFSNTIY
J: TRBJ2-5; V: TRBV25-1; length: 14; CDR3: ASRAPGQPGQETQY
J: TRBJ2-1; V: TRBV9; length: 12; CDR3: ASTLAGGHDEQF
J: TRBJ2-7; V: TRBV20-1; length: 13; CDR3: SASRPAGDSYEQY
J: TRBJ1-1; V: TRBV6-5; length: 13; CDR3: ASTPSGAGSTEAF
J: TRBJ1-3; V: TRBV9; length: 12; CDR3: ASSVGQGGNTIY
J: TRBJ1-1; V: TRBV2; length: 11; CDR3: ASRVGQATEAF
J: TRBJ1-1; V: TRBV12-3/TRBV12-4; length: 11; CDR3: ASSSQMNTEAF
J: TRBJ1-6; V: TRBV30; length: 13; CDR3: AWSGSGFGDSPLH
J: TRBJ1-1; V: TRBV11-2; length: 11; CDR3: ASSLATRGEAF
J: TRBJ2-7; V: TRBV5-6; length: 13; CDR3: ASSQGWTTPYEQY
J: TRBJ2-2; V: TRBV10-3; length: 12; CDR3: AISEPTGSGELF
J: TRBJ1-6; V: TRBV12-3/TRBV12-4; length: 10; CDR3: ASSSQNSPLH
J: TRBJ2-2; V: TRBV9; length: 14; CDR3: ASSVVLAGGPGELF
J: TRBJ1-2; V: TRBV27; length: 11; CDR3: ASSSRNSYGYT
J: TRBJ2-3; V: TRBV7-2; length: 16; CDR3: ASSLGRAGGDLGHTQY
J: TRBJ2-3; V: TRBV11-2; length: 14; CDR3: ASRAQSGGSTDTQY
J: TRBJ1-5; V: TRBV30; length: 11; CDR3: AWSGVGGQPQH
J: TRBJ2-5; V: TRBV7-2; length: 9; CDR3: ASGTGPTQY